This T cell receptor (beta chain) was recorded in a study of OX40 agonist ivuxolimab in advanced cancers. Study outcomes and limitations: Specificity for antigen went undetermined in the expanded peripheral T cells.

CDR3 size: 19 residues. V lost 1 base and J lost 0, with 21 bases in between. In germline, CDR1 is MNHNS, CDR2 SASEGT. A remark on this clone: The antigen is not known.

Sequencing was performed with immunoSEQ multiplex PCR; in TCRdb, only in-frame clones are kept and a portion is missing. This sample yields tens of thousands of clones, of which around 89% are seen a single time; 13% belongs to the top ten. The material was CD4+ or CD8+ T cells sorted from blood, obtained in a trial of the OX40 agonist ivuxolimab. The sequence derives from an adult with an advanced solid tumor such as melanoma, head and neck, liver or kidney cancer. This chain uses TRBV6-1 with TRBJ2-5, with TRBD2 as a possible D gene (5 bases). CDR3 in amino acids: CASSEGEWTFHRYQETQYF. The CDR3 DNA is TGTGCCAGCAGTGAAGGGGAATGGACTTTTCATCGGTACCAAGAGACCCAGTACTTC.